The 29 T cell receptor beta chains below all came from one sample that was sequenced in a study of technical replicates of blood from several donors. Only in-frame clones appear in the TCRdb table, and some are missing; sequencing was by immunoSEQ multiplex PCR. The profile shows 45,000 to 60,000 clones, approximately 95% of them singletons. Sequenced: PBMCs. These receptors all stem from a human donor in good health. Some clones in this sample may be carry-over from other donors' samples.

The chain combines TRBV4-3 with TRBJ1-3; D ambiguous. With 0 bases removed from V and 3 bases from J, the gap between germline ends came to 21 bases. The CDR3 has 19 amino acids. CDR1 and CDR2 from the germline V gene are LGHNA and YSLEER. CDR3 sequence (DNA): TGCGCCAGCAGCCAAGATCGTGTGGCAACAAATTCTTTTGGAAACACCATATATTTT. Its protein is CASSQDRVATNSFGNTIYF.

The chain couples TRBV6-6 to TRBJ1-5; D may be TRBD1 (6 bases). This CDR3 spans 14 amino acids. Germline V gives CDR1 MNHNY, CDR2 SVGAGI (reference sequence). V shed 6 bases and J shed 7 bases, with 16 bases lying between them. CDR3 coding DNA: TGTGCCAGCAGCCTACAGGGTATGACGCAGCCCCAGCATTTT. It encodes CASSLQGMTQPQHF.

J is TRBJ1-1 and V is TRBV13; D remains ambiguous. Germline V gene data show CDR1 as PRHDT and CDR2 as FYEKMQ (reference sequence). Between the trimmed V and J ends, which lost 2 bases and 0 bases, there was a span of 7 bases. The CDR3 covers 14 residues. The CDR3 loop is CASSLRLVNTEAFF. CDR3 DNA: TGTGCCAGCAGCTTAAGGCTAGTGAACACTGAAGCTTTCTTT.

The chain joins TRBV6-6 to TRBJ1-2, with 7 bases that match TRBD1. CDR3 size: 14 residues. The trim removed 0 bases at V and 9 bases at J, leaving 7 bases unmatched. CDR1 and CDR2 from the germline V gene are MNHNY and SVGAGI (reference sequence). The CDR3: CASSYSTGQSSYTF. The CDR3 DNA is TGTGCCAGCAGTTACTCGACGGGACAGTCAAGCTACACCTTC.

V and J are TRBV5-6 and TRBJ1-2, with TRBD1 matching 8 bases. Germline V gene lookup returns CDR1 SGHDT and CDR2 YYEEEE. The CDR3 sequence is 15 residues long. With 4 bases clipped from V and 7 bases from J, the junction kept 12 bases outside the gene matches. The DNA for the CDR3 is TGTGCCAGCAGCGTTTCCGAGACAGGGGAATTTGGCTACACCTTC. Translating it yields CASSVSETGEFGYTF.

V usage is TRBV19 and J usage is TRBJ2-1; 14 nucleotides align to TRBD2. CDR3 length equals 19 residues. The germline V gene encodes CDR1 LNHDA and CDR2 SQIVND (reference sequence). V lost 3 bases and J lost 8; bases outside the gene matches: 15. The CDR3 nucleotides are TGTGCCAGTAGTATGGCCGGGACTAGCGGGAGTACGATTAGTTATGAGCAGTTCTTC. This translates into CASSMAGTSGSTISYEQFF.

This sequence joins TRBV7-8 and TRBJ2-7, with TRBD2 matching 8 bases. Germline assignment: CDR1 SGHVS and CDR2 FQNEAQ. V shed 2 bases, J shed 1 base, and the junction held 10 bases outside the gene matches. The CDR3 runs 17 residues. The DNA for the CDR3 is TGTGCCAGCAGCTTACGGTTGGGCGGGGGGTCTTCCTACGAGCAGTACTTC. Residues: CASSLRLGGGSSYEQYF. The full variable domain, completed using reference TRBV7-8 and TRBJ2-7, is GAGVSQSPRYKVAKRGQDVALRCDPISGHVSLFWYQQALGQGPEFLTYFQNEAQLDKSGLPSDRFFAERPEGSVSTLKIQRTQQEDSAVYLCASSLRLGGGSSYEQYFGPGTRLTVT.

The rearrangement joins TRBV5-1 to TRBJ1-6; 8 bases fit TRBD1. The CDR3 loop spans 16 amino acids. The trim removed 4 bases at V and 6 bases at J, leaving 9 bases unmatched. The V gene's germline CDR1 is SGHRS and CDR2 YFSETQ. The CDR3 region is CASSGGPGQGNSPLHF. In nucleotides, the CDR3 is TGCGCCAGCAGCGGGGGACCCGGACAGGGTAATTCACCCCTCCACTTT.

The V gene is TRBV18, the J gene TRBJ1-1, with D unresolved. The V gene's germline CDR1 is KGHSH and CDR2 LQKENI. Trimming removed 8 bases from V and 0 bases from J, with 10 bases in between. The CDR3 is 13 amino acids. CDR3 in DNA: TGTGCCAGCCGGGGTCAAGTGAACACTGAAGCTTTCTTT. Its protein product is CASRGQVNTEAFF.

The chain is built from TRBV7-9 and TRBJ2-3; 7 bases align to TRBD2. The CDR3 consists of 13 residues. V trimming: 8 bases; J trimming: 2 bases; junction bases outside the gene matches: 4. Germline V lookup: CDR1 SEHNR, CDR2 FQNEAQ (reference sequence). The CDR3 is CASGLGFTDTQYF. The CDR3 coding sequence is TGTGCCAGCGGACTAGGATTCACAGATACGCAGTATTTT.

This rearrangement joins TRBV5-6 to TRBJ1-4; 10 positions match TRBD1. V lost 3 bases, J lost 7 bases, and 6 bases stayed unmatched. The germline V gene encodes CDR1 SGHDT and CDR2 YYEEEE. This CDR3 is built from 15 residues. Written as DNA, the CDR3 is TGTGCCAGCAGCTATGAGACAGGGGGCGGTGAAAAACTGTTTTTT. Translating gives CASSYETGGGEKLFF.

The CDR3 region is CASSSASGATYEQYF. The CDR3 region has the DNA TGTGCCAGCAGCTCCGCTAGCGGGGCCACCTACGAGCAGTACTTC. The chain is built from TRBV7-9 and TRBJ2-7, with 9 bases identical to TRBD2. V shed 4 bases and J 2 bases; nucleotides not matched to a gene: 6. The CDR3 is 15 amino acids. The germline CDR1 and CDR2 sequences are SEHNR and FQNEAQ (reference sequence).

This clone was seen only once. The chain is built from TRBV4-3 and TRBJ2-7; TRBD2 matches at 12 bases. Per germline, CDR1 LGHNA and CDR2 YSLEER. This CDR3 comprises 16 residues. J lost 5 bases, V lost 0 bases, and 5 bases had no gene match. The CDR3 loop reads CASSQDLAGGSNEQYF. The CDR3 region has the DNA TGCGCCAGCAGCCAAGATCTAGCGGGGGGGTCGAACGAGCAGTACTTC.

V and J are TRBV5-5 and TRBJ1-1; D gene ambiguous. Germline CDR1 is SGHKS and CDR2 is YYEKEE (reference sequence). CDR3 length equals 14 residues. The V gene lost 4 bases and the J gene lost 11 bases, with 21 bases spanning the gap. The CDR3: CASSPGGMVEVAFF. The CDR3 DNA reads TGTGCCAGCAGCCCCGGAGGGATGGTGGAAGTGGCTTTCTTT.

The chain couples TRBV5-1 to TRBJ2-1; a weak D match, TRBD2 (6 bases). V gave up 3 bases and J gave up 8 bases, with 24 bases separating them. CDR1 is SGHRS, CDR2 YFSETQ, per germline. The CDR3 loop spans 17 amino acids. The CDR3 bases are TGCGCCAGCAGCTACTCGGGTTGGCACCGGGGAGGACATGAGCAGTTCTTC. Encoded protein: CASSYSGWHRGGHEQFF.

V and J are TRBV7-3 and TRBJ2-1, with D maybe TRBD1 (6 bases). V was trimmed by 2 bases and J by 10 bases, leaving 12 bases between them. Germline V gives CDR1 SGHTA, CDR2 FQGTGA. The CDR3 is made up of 13 amino acids. CDR3 sequence reads: CASSLQGIGEQFF. For the CDR3, the DNA is TGTGCCAGCAGCTTACAGGGGATTGGCGAGCAGTTCTTC.

The chain carries TRBV4-3 and TRBJ1-2, with TRBD1 matching over 7 bases. The V and J ends lost 0 bases and 8 bases, in that order; junction bases with no gene match: 12. Germline CDR1 reads LGHNA; CDR2 reads YSLEER. The CDR3 consists of 16 residues. The DNA for the CDR3 is TGCGCCAGCAGCCAAGATCTAGGTAAACAGGGGAGCGGCTACACCTTC. It yields the protein CASSQDLGKQGSGYTF.

The J gene is TRBJ1-1, the V gene TRBV9; TRBD1 might be the D (6 bases). This CDR3 has 15 residues. Trimming took 3 bases from V and 3 from J, leaving 15 bases between them. From germline, CDR1 is SGDLS and CDR2 YYNGEE. The CDR3 here is CASSAEAEGDTEAFF. For the CDR3, the DNA is TGTGCCAGCAGCGCCGAGGCCGAGGGGGACACTGAAGCTTTCTTT. The full variable domain, its missing parts supplied by reference TRBV9 and TRBJ1-1, is DSGVTQTPKHLITATGQRVTLRCSPRSGDLSVYWYQQSLDQGLQFLIQYYNGEERAKGNILERFSAQQFPDLHSELNLSSLELGDSALYFCASSAEAEGDTEAFFGQGTRLTVV.

V usage is TRBV6-1 and J usage is TRBJ2-2; possibly TRBD1 for D (6 bases). The germline CDR1 and CDR2 sequences are MNHNS and SASEGT. Trimming shortened V by 1 base and J by 2 bases, and 8 bases separated the two germline ends. The CDR3 contains 15 residues. The CDR3: CASSEGTANTGELFF. CDR3 coding DNA: TGTGCCAGCAGTGAAGGGACAGCCAACACCGGGGAGCTGTTTTTT.

This sequence joins TRBV9 and TRBJ1-3; weak D call: TRBD1 (6 bases). The V end was cut by 4 bases, the J end by 2 bases, with 13 bases between. Germline V gives CDR1 SGDLS, CDR2 YYNGEE. The CDR3 has 15 amino acids. In nucleotides, the CDR3 is TGTGCCAGCAGCAAAACCTCAGGGGCTGGAAACACCATATATTTT. This encodes CASSKTSGAGNTIYF.

J is TRBJ1-3 and V is TRBV5-4; no firm D call. Germline V gene lookup returns CDR1 SGHNT and CDR2 YYREEE (reference sequence). The CDR3 is 16 residues long. Trimming took 4 bases from V and 3 from J, leaving 17 bases between them. This CDR3 is CASSPGGRRDGNTIYF. The CDR3 region has the DNA TGTGCCAGCAGCCCTGGTGGGCGTCGGGATGGAAACACCATATATTTT.

This rearrangement joins TRBV4-1 to TRBJ2-5, with D maybe TRBD2 (6 bases). The CDR3 is 16 residues long. The germline V gene encodes CDR1 MGHRA and CDR2 YSYEKL. V dropped 0 bases and J dropped 4 bases, with 15 bases sitting between them. CDR3 region: CASSQDSGLATETQYF. Written as DNA, the CDR3 is TGCGCCAGCAGCCAAGATTCGGGCCTAGCGACAGAGACCCAGTACTTC.

CDR3 DNA: TGTGCCAGCAGCTTGGCCCGGCTAGCCGGGGCAGATACGCAGTATTTT. It specifies CASSLARLAGADTQYF. The chain recombines TRBV5-4 with TRBJ2-3; a weak D match, TRBD2 (5 bases). The CDR3 sequence is 16 residues long. Germline loops: CDR1 SGHNT, CDR2 YYREEE (reference sequence). With 0 bases removed from V and 4 bases from J, the gap between germline ends came to 15 bases.

Only one count was recorded for this clone. The chain carries TRBV7-2 and TRBJ1-3; D is undetermined. From germline, CDR1 is SGHTA and CDR2 FQGNSA. The CDR3 runs to 15 residues. V lost 3 bases to trimming and J lost 0 bases, with 9 bases between them. The CDR3 DNA reads TGTGCCAGCAGCTTTAGGGAGCTCTCTGGAAACACCATATATTTT. Protein: CASSFRELSGNTIYF.

J is TRBJ2-2 and V is TRBV4-2; TRBD1 aligns across 9 bases. The CDR3 has 15 residues. V gave up 3 bases and J gave up 9 bases; unmatched junction bases: 8. Germline V CDR1 and CDR2: LGHNA, YNFKEQ. The CDR3 region is CASSHRDREVRELFF. In nucleotides, the CDR3 is TGTGCCAGCAGCCACCGGGACAGGGAAGTCCGGGAGCTGTTTTTT.

The CDR3 sequence: CASSQLAGGTYEQYF. The CDR3 DNA reads as TGTGCCAGCAGCCAACTAGCGGGGGGTACCTACGAGCAGTACTTC. The gene calls are TRBV5-6 and TRBJ2-7; TRBD2 aligns across 12 bases. The length of the CDR3 is 15 residues. V shed 4 bases and J 2 bases; nucleotides not matched to a gene: 4. Germline lookup yields CDR1 SGHDT and CDR2 YYEEEE.

This chain uses TRBV11-2 with TRBJ1-1; 7 bases are shared with TRBD1. The V segment lost 7 bases and the J segment 3 bases; nucleotides outside the gene matches: 8. The CDR3 contains 14 residues. Germline V CDR1 and CDR2: SGHAT, FQNNGV. CDR3: CASIGTDGHTEAFF. The DNA for the CDR3 is TGTGCCAGCATCGGGACAGATGGACACACTGAAGCTTTCTTT.

This chain joins TRBV9 and TRBJ1-4; TRBD1 matches 7 bases. Looked up from germline, CDR1 is SGDLS and CDR2 is YYNGEE. Losses at the gene ends were 3 bases for V and 6 bases for J; bases not matched to a gene: 8. This CDR3 is 15 amino acids long. The CDR3 coding sequence is TGTGCCAGCAGCGGAGGGGACAGAGGGTATGAAAAACTGTTTTTT. Translation: CASSGGDRGYEKLFF.

The J gene is TRBJ1-5, the V gene TRBV6-1; TRBD1 might be the D (6 bases). Germline CDR1 MNHNS, CDR2 SASEGT. V lost 5 bases and J 7 bases, leaving 15 bases between the germline ends. The CDR3 sequence is 14 residues long. The CDR3 sequence: CASSINRVQQPQHF. For the CDR3, the DNA is TGTGCCAGCAGTATCAACAGGGTTCAACAGCCCCAGCATTTT.